The present TCR beta chain was sequenced within a study of blood T cell repertoires in COVID-19. V was cut by 5 bases and J by 6 bases, with 17 bases left in between. The germline gives CDR1 SEHNR, CDR2 FQNEAQ (reference sequence). The length of the CDR3 is 14 residues. Sequencing used immunoSEQ multiplex PCR; TCRdb keeps in-frame clones, though not all of them. In the table there are about 140,000 clones, around 81% of which are singletons. The clonotype comes from a human donor in a cohort sampled during active COVID-19. The chain is built from TRBV7-9 and TRBJ2-7; possibly TRBD1 for D (6 bases). The sequencing sample was made of peripheral blood. The CDR3 DNA sequence: TGTGCCAGCAGCCCTGAGGCCAGGGGACGCGAGCAGTACTTC. This encodes CASSPEARGREQYF.